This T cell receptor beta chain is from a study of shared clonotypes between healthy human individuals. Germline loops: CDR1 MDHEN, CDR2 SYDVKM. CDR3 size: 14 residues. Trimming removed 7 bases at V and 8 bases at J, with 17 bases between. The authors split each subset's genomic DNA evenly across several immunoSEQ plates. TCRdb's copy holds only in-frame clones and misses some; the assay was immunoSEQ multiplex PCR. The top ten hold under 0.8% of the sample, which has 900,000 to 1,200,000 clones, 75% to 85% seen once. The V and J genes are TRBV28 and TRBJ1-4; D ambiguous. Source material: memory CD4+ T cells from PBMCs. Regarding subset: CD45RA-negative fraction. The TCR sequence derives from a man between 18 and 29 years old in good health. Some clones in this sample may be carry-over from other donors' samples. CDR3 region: CASNPTGGEEKLFF. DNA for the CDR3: TGTGCCAGCAATCCAACCGGTGGGGAAGAAAAACTGTTTTTT.